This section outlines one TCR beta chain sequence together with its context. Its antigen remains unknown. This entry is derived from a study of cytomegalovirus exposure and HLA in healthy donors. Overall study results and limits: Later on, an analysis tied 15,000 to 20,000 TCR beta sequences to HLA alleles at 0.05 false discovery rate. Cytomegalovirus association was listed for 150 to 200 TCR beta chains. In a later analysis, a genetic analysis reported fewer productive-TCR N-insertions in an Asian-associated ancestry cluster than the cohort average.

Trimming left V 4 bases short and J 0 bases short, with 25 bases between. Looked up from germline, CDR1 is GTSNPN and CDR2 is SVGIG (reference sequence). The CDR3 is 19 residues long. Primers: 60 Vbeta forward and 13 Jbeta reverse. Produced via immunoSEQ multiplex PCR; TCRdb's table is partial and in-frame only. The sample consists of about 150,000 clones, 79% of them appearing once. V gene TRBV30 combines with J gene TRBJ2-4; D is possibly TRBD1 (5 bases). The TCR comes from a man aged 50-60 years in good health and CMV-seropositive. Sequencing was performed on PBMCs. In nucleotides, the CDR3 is TGTGCCTGGACTATTCAGACAGTATATGGCCCACTAGCCAAAAACATTCAGTACTTC. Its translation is CAWTIQTVYGPLAKNIQYF.